Given below is one TCR beta chain in context. Trimming removed 3 bases at V and 4 bases at J, with 12 bases between. Germline loops: CDR1 MDHEN, CDR2 SYDVKM. This CDR3 contains 14 residues. Seattle enrolled patients during active infection and tracked them longitudinally. These data originate in a study of blood T cell repertoires in COVID-19. The overall study: From the United States, Italy and Spain came samples of acute and convalescent COVID-19. In each case, the material was cDNA or gDNA derived from T cells, B-cell-depleted T cells, or PBMCs.

In the source study's methods: Amplified reference gene primers provided the basis for estimating nucleated cell counts. Assay: immunoSEQ multiplex PCR; the TCRdb copy retains only in-frame clones and omits some. D and trimming come from the DNA, and the V and J calls and clone size come from that table. Found here are more than 300,000 clones, 85% to 90% of them singletons; the top ten hold around 1.9%. The clonotype originates from a woman in her twenties or thirties with COVID-19, enrolled during active disease. Sequenced sample: peripheral blood. V is TRBV28 and J is TRBJ1-2; D is undetermined. DNA for the CDR3: TGTGCCAGCAGTTTCGGGTCCATAACCTATGGCTACACCTTC. Translation gives CASSFGSITYGYTF.